This T cell receptor (beta chain) is from a study of cytotoxic CD8 clonotypes in ibrutinib-treated CLL. Study background: Enrolment comprised 10 to 11 relapsed/refractory and some 15 treatment-naive patients; approximately 18 were IGHV unmutated. Points from the study as a whole: Baseline clonality, higher than in age-matched healthy donors, tracked circulating CD8+ T-cell counts.

TCR beta library input comprised roughly 2.2 micrograms of genomic DNA from cryopreserved PBMCs. Concerning this clone: The antigen remains undetermined.

CDR1 GTSNPN and CDR2 SVGIG come from the germline V gene (reference sequence). This CDR3 spans 13 amino acids. V was shortened by 2 bases and J by 7 bases, with 14 bases between the two germline ends. Clones were read by immunoSEQ multiplex PCR, and TCRdb kept only the in-frame ones, dropping some. Found here are around 310,000 clones, just under 80% of them singletons; the top ten hold about 6.3%. J is TRBJ1-2 and V is TRBV30; no definite D call. The TCR comes from a human donor with chronic lymphocytic leukemia. The sample in question was PBMCs, obtained before ibrutinib treatment. The CDR3 DNA reads TGTGCCTGGAGTACAACCGGAGGGTCTGGCTACACCTTC. It is translated as CAWSTTGGSGYTF.